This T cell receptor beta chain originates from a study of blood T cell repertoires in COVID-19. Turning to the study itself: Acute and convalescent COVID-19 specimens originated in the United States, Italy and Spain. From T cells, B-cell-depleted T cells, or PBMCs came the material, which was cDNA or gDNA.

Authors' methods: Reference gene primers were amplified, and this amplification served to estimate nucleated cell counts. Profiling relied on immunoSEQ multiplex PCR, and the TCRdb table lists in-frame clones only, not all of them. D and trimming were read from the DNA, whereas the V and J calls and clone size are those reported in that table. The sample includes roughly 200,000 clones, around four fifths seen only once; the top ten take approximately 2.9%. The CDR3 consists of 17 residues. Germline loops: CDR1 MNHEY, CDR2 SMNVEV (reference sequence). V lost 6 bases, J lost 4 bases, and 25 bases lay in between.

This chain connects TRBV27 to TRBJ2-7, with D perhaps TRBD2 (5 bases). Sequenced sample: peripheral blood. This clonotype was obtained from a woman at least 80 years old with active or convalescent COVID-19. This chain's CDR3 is CASSPPAGSVGSYEQYF. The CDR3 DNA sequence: TGTGCCAGCAGCCCCCCCGCAGGTTCGGTTGGGAGTTACGAGCAGTACTTC.